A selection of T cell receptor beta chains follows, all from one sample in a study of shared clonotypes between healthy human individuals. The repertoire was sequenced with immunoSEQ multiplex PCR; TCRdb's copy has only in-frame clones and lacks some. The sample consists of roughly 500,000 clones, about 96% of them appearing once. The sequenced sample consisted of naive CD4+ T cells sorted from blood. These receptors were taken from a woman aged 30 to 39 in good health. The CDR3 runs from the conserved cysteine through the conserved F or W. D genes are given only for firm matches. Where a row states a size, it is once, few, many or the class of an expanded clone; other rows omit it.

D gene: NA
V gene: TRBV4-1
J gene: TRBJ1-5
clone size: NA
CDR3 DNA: TGCGCCAGCAGCCCGAGGGTTAACCAGCCCCAGCATTTT
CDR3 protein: CASSPRVNQPQHF

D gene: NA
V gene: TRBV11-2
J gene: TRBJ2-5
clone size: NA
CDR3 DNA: TGTGCCAGCAGCCGTAAGATCGGGCAAGAGACCCAGTACTTC
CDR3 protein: CASSRKIGQETQYF

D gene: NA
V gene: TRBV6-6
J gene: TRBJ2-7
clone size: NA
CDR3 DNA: TGTGCCAGCAGTTCCATCTACGAGCAGTACTTC
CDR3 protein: CASSSIYEQYF

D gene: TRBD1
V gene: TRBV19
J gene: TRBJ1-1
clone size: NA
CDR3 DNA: TGTGCCAGTAGTGCGGGACAGGGAAAGAGACGGGGGAACACTGAAGCTTTCTTT
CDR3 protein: CASSAGQGKRRGNTEAFF

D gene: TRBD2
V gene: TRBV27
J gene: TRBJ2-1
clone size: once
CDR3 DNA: TGTGCCAGCTCCACAGAGGGACTAGCTTTGATGGGCTCCTACAATGAGCAGTTCTTC
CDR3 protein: CASSTEGLALMGSYNEQFF

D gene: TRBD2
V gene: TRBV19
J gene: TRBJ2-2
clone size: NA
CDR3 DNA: TGTGCCAGTACCCAGCGGGAGAGGACCGGGGAGCTGTTTTTT
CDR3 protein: CASTQRERTGELFF

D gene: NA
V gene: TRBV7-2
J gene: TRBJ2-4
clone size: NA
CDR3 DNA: TGTGCCAGCTCAAGGGGGGTTGCCAAAAACATTCAGTACTTC
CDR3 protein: CASSRGVAKNIQYF

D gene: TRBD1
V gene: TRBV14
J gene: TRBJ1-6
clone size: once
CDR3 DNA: TGTGCCAGCGGGACAGGCTATAATTCACCCCTCCACTTT
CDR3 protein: CASGTGYNSPLHF

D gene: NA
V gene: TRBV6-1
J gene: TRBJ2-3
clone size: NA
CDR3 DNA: TGTGCCAGCAAGTACACCGATACGCAGTATTTT
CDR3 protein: CASKYTDTQYF

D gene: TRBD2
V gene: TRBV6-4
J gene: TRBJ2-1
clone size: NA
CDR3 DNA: TGTGCCAGCAGTGCCTTCGTATATAGCGGGAGGGCGAATGAGCAGTTCTTC
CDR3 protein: CASSAFVYSGRANEQFF

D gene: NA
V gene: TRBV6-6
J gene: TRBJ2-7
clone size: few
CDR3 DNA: TGTGCCAGCAGTTACGGCCGCGGAATAAACTACGAGCAGTACTTC
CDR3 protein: CASSYGRGINYEQYF

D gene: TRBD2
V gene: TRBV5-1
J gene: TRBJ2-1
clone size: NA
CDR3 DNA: TGCGCCAGCAGCCAACTAGCGGGAAGGTACAATGAGCAGTTCTTC
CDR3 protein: CASSQLAGRYNEQFF

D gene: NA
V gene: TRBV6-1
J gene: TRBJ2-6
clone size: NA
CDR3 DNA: TGTGCCAGCGAACCTGGGGCCAACGTCCTGACTTTC
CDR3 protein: CASEPGANVLTF

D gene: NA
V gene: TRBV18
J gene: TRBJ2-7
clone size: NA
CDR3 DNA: TGTGCCAGCTCACCACGTCAATCCAGGGGTGTCGACGAGCAGTACTTC
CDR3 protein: CASSPRQSRGVDEQYF

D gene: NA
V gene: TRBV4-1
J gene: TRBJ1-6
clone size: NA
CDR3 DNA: TGCGCCAGCAGCCAAGCTGGGGGTCCTCGTAATTCACCCCTCCACTTT
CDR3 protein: CASSQAGGPRNSPLHF

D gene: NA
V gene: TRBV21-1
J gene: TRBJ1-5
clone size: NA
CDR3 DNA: TGTGCCAGCAACTTAGAATCAGGGGGCTTGAGGTATTTAACGCCCCAGCATTTT
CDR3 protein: CASNLESGGLRYLTPQHF

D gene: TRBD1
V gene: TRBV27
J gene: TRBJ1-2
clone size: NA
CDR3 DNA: TGTGCCAGCAGTCGTCTCACCGGGACAGGGATTTCAGGCTACACCTTC
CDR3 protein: CASSRLTGTGISGYTF

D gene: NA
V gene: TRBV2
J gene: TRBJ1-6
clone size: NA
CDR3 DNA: TGTGCCAGCAGTCTTCGCAGGGTCGGTTCACCCCTCCACTTT
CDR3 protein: CASSLRRVGSPLHF

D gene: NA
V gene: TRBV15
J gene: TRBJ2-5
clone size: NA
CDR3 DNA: TGTGCCACCAGCAGACCCTACCAGCGGTGGGAGACCCAGTACTTC
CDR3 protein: CATSRPYQRWETQYF

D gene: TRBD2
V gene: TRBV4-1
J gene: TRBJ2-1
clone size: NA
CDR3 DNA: TGCGCCAGCAGCCAAGACCCGGGTAGTAGCGGGAGTCGGAATGAGCAGTTCTTC
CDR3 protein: CASSQDPGSSGSRNEQFF

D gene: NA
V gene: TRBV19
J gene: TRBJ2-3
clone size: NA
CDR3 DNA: TGTGCCAGTAGTATGGCGGACACAGATACGCAGTATTTT
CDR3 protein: CASSMADTDTQYF

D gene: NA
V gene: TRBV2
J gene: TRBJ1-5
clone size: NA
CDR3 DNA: TGTGCCAGCAGTGAACAGGGCCCGTTTCAGCCCCAGCATTTT
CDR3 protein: CASSEQGPFQPQHF

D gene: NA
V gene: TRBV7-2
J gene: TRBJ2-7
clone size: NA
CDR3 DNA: TGTGCCAGCAGCTTCGGAGGGAGTACTTACGAGCAGTACTTC
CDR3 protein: CASSFGGSTYEQYF

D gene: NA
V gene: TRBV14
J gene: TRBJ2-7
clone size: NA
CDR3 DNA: TGTGCCAGCAGCCAGAAAAATCGGGCGTCCTTCTACGAGCAGTACTTC
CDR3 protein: CASSQKNRASFYEQYF

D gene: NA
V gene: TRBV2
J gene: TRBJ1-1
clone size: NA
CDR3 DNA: TGTGCCAGCGGGCCGTCTGGGACGAACACTGAAGCTTTCTTT
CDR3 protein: CASGPSGTNTEAFF

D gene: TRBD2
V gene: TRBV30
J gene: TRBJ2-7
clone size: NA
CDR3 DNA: TGTGCCTGTTTGGGCGGGGGATCCTACGAGCAGTACTTC
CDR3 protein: CACLGGGSYEQYF

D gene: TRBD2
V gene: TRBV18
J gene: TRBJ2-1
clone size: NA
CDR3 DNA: TGTGCCAGCTCACCACCGTTGGGAGGGGTCTCCTACAATGAGCAGTTCTTC
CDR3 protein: CASSPPLGGVSYNEQFF

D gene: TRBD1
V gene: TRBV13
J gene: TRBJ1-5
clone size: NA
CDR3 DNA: TGTGCCAGCAGCTCCCACCCCCCAGACAGGGATCAGCCCCAGCATTTT
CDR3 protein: CASSSHPPDRDQPQHF

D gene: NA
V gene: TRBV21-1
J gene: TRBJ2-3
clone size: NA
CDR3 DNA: TGTGCCACCATATCCAGACTAGCATCCGATACGCAGTATTTT
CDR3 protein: CATISRLASDTQYF

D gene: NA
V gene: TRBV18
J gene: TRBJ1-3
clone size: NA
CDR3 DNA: TGTGCCAGCTCACCCCCGGCCCCGTTCCGGGGGATAGAGGGAAACACCATATATTTT
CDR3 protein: CASSPPAPFRGIEGNTIYF

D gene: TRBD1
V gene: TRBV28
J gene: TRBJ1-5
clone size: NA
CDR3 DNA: TGTGCCAGCAGTTTAGGGGGGACAGGCAATCAGCCCCAGCATTTT
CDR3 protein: CASSLGGTGNQPQHF